This paragraph reports one T cell receptor (beta chain). The clone's antigen remains unknown. Base quality data are lacking; no much larger clone is found one base away. The data originate from a study of T cells in Graves' hyperthyroidism and ophthalmopathy (dated by TCRdb to about 2019). With regard to the full study: Peripheral blood was collected at initial diagnosis, before any treatment. To identify TCR V-J signatures that set the groups apart, the researchers used a discovery cohort of 90 to 100 patients, made up of approximately 43 with Graves' ophthalmopathy and approximately 57 with stable Graves' hyperthyroidism. Prospective prediction of ophthalmopathy was tested in an independent validation cohort of approximately 18 hyperthyroidism patients and around 16 patients who later progressed to ophthalmopathy. The 80 to 100 discovery patients were randomly divided into training and test sets at a 7:3 ratio. Thyroid tissue and blood T-cell repertoires from roughly 6 Graves' hyperthyroidism patients were also compared in the study. Following sampling, methimazole starting at 30 mg daily was given to hyperthyroidism patients, and high-dose intravenous methylprednisolone was given to ophthalmopathy patients. TCR Vbeta CDR3 sequencing of some 140 peripheral blood samples (43 ophthalmopathy, 75 to 85 hyperthyroidism and approximately 17 progressor patients) is reported in the paper. Here is what the overall study found, with its caveats: A 13 V-J signature model separated ophthalmopathy from stable hyperthyroidism, with nearly 90% sensitivity and roughly 84% specificity in cross-validation and 80%/75% in testing. In validation, progression to ophthalmopathy was predicted by the model with almost 71% sensitivity and around 75% specificity, a median of around 5.9 months before onset. Most expanded thyroid clonotypes (frequency above 0.001) were also detected in blood, suggesting blood repertoires may reflect thyroid immune responses. Sample size was not statistically predetermined, and investigators were not blinded to group allocation.

CDR1 and CDR2 are drawn from the germline V gene: KGHDR, SFDVKD. Trimming removed 7 bases from V and 5 bases from J; the gene matches leave 12 bases unexplained. The CDR3 covers 16 residues, taking in both the cysteine and the phenylalanine. Only CDR3 DNA remains: 48 bases, in frame from the first base. Hyperthyroidism patients were aged 18 to 65 years and newly diagnosed, with disease duration of less than 2 months. The study excluded patients with uncontrolled infections, other autoimmune diseases, pregnancy or lactation. Diagnoses were based on clinical symptoms, serum thyroxine and TRAb, thyroid ultrasound and orbital computed tomography. Blood from progressor patients was drawn when they were first diagnosed with hyperthyroidism, before any ophthalmopathy symptoms appeared. PBMCs were separated from around 9.1 ml of fresh peripheral blood using Ficoll-Paque density gradient centrifugation. Progressor patients were defined as those initially diagnosed with Graves' hyperthyroidism in whom ophthalmopathy developed during follow-up. Total RNA was extracted using Trizol reagent, and RNA quality was assessed on an Agilent 2100 Bioanalyzer.

The TCR beta CDR3 regions were amplified from RNA transcripts. The first round of RT-PCR for the TCR CDR3 was performed with the HTBI primer set and the Qiagen OneStep RT-PCR kit. The libraries were constructed in a second round of multiplex PCR and then size-selected and purified. Paired-end sequencing of the libraries was performed with 100 bp reads on an Illumina HiSeq2000. From the authors' description of their analysis: SOAPnuke was used to process the raw data, with reads discarded if the reads contained adapters or uncalled bases, had a mean Phred below 15, or lacked an exact constant-primer or identifier match. High-quality paired reads were merged with COPE v1.2.5, and unique nucleotide sequences were defined as clonotypes. MiTCR v1.1 was used to align clonotypes to the IMGT TRBV, TRBD and TRBJ reference segments. The analysis included only V-J combinations with a frequency above 0.0001, which together covered over 98% of the repertoires. The TCS score was defined as the ratio of F50 (clonal expansion) to E x V (chaos), calculated using BLOSUM62-based TCRdist between CDR3 peptides within each V-J. Welch's t-statistics and random forest reduced just over 500 V-J features to roughly 13, which were used in a naive Bayes classifier (R e1071). In-frame beta chains were kept once TCRdb had trimmed the public reads at Q25 with fastp and called clones with MiXCR. Entries that share a CDR3 protein sequence are merged under the most common genes and DNA. The V and J calls were not made by the authors but by TCRdb's processing. In this sample the table shows under 300,000 distinct CDR3 sequences, 10% to 15% of which occur a single time. Together, the top ten hold 7.5% to 8% of the sample.

The clonotype originates from a woman in her 30s with Graves' hyperthyroidism that later progressed to Graves' ophthalmopathy. The rearrangement joined TRBV24-1 to TRBJ2-3, and 9 bases in between align with TRBD2. Material for sequencing was blood. The nucleotides are TGTGCCACCAGCGGAGGGCCTAGCGGGAAGTTAGATACGCAGTATTTT. It codes for CATSGGPSGKLDTQYF.